This T cell receptor beta chain appears in the sequencing data of a study of cytomegalovirus exposure and HLA in healthy donors. The primer mix had 60 Vbeta and 13 Jbeta primers. TCRdb's table, derived via immunoSEQ multiplex PCR, lists solely in-frame clones and lacks some. The table has around 150,000 clones, 64% seen once. Note on this clone: As yet, its antigen is unknown.

Study conclusions and caveats: Testing in vitro showed a few CMV-associated chains specific for CMV antigens. The authors later linked a missense DCLRE1C variant to TCR beta V- and J-gene trimming.

The CDR3 sequence is 14 residues long. Germline V gene lookup returns CDR1 SGHRS and CDR2 YFSETQ. Trimming took off 4 bases at V and 0 bases at J, with 11 bases between the two ends. V and J are TRBV5-1 and TRBJ2-7, with D possibly being TRBD1 (6 bases). This clonotype was sampled from a woman in her thirties or forties in good health and CMV-seronegative. Specimen: PBMCs. DNA for the CDR3: TGCGCCAGCAGCATACCGGACAGCTCCTACGAGCAGTACTTC. Its translation is CASSIPDSSYEQYF.